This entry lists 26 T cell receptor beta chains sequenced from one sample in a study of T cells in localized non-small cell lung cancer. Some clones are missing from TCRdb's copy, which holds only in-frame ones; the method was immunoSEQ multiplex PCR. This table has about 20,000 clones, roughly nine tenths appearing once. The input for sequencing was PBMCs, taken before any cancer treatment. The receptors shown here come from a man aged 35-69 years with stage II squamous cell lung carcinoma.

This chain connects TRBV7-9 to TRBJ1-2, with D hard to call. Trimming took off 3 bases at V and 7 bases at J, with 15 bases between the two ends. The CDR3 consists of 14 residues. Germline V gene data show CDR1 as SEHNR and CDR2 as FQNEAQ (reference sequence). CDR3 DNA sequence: TGTGCCAGCAGCTTTGAGGGTTTTGGCCCTGGCTACACCTTC. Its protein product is CASSFEGFGPGYTF. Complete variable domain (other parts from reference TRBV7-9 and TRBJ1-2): DTGVSQNPRHKITKRGQNVTFRCDPISEHNRLYWYRQTLGQGPEFLTYFQNEAQLEKSRLLSDRFSAERPKGSFSTLEIQRTEQGDSAMYLCASSFEGFGPGYTFGSGTRLTVV.

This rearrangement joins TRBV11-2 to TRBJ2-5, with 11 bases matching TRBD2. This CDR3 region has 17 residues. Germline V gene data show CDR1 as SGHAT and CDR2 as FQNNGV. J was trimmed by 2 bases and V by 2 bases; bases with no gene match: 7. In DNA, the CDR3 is TGTGCCAGCAGCTTACTGCCTAGCGGGGGGACTCAAGAGACCCAGTACTTC. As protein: CASSLLPSGGTQETQYF.

The DNA for the CDR3 is TGTGCCAGCAGCTGGGACTGGGTTGGGGACACTGAAGCTTTCTTT. Protein product: CASSWDWVGDTEAFF. The chain joins TRBV5-6 to TRBJ1-1; D might be TRBD1 (5 bases). The CDR3 spans 15 residues. The germline V and J ends were trimmed by 3 bases and 3 bases, with 15 bases remaining between them. CDR1 is SGHDT and CDR2 is YYEEEE in the germline V gene.

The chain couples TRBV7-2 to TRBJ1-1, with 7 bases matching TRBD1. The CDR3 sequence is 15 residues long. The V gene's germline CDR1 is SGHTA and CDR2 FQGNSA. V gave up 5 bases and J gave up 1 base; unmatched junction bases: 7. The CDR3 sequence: CASSPHRTGNTEAFF. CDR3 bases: TGTGCCAGCAGCCCACATAGGACAGGGAACACTGAAGCTTTCTTT.

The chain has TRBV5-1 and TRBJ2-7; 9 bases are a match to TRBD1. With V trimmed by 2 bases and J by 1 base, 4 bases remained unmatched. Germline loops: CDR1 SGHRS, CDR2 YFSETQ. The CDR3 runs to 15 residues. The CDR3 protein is CASSFTGGASYEQYF. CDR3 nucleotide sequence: TGCGCCAGCAGCTTTACAGGGGGCGCTTCCTACGAGCAGTACTTC.

The CDR3 DNA reads TGTGCCAGCAGTGACTTAACTAGCGGCCAAGAGACCCAGTACTTC. Encoded protein: CASSDLTSGQETQYF. The chain couples TRBV2 to TRBJ2-5; 8 bases agree with TRBD2. The CDR3 contains 15 residues. Germline lookup yields CDR1 SNHLY and CDR2 FYNNEI. Trimming took 3 bases from V and 1 from J; bases not matched to a gene: 4. The full variable domain, with the rest looked up from reference TRBV2 and TRBJ2-5, is EPEVTQTPSHQVTQMGQEVILRCVPISNHLYFYWYRQILGQKVEFLVSFYNNEISEKSEIFDDQFSVERPDGSNFTLKIRSTKLEDSAMYFCASSDLTSGQETQYFGPGTRLLVL.

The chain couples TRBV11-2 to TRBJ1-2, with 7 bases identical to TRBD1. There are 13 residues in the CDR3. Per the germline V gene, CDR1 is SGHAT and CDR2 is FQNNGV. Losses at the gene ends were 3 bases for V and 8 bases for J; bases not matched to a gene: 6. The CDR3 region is CASSLTGSYGYTF. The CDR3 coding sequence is TGTGCCAGCAGCTTGACAGGGTCCTACGGCTACACCTTC.

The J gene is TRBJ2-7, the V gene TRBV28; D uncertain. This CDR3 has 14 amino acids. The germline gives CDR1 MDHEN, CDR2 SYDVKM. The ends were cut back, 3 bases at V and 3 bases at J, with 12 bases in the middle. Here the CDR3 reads CASSLEGKNYEQYF. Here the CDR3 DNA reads TGTGCCAGCAGTTTGGAAGGGAAAAACTACGAGCAGTACTTC.

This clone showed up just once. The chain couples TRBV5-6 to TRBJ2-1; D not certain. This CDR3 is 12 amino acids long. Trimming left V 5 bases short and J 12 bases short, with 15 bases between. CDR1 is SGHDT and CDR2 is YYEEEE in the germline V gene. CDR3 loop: CASSLVLDVQFF. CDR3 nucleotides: TGTGCCAGCAGTCTTGTCCTAGACGTGCAGTTCTTC.

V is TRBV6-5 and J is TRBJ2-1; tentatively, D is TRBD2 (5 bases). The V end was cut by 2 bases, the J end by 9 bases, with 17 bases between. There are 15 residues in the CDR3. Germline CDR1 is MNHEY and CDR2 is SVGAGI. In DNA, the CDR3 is TGTGCCAGCAGTTACGGTCTCTCGGAGGTAATTGAGCAGTTCTTC. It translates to CASSYGLSEVIEQFF.

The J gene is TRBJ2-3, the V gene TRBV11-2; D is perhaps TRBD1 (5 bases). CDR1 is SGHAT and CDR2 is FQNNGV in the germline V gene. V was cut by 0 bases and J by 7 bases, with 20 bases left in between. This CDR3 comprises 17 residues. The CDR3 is CASSLDSWGPGRNTQYF. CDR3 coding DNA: TGTGCCAGCAGCTTAGATAGTTGGGGCCCCGGCAGGAATACGCAGTATTTT.

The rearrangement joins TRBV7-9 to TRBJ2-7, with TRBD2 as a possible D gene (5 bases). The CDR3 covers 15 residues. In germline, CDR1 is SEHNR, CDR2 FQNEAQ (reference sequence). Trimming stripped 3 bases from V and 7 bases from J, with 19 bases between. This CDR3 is CASSFNPAATGEQYF. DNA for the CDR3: TGTGCCAGCAGCTTTAACCCGGCGGCGACGGGAGAGCAGTACTTC.

The CDR3 DNA sequence: TGTGCCAGCAGCCTTAACTATGGCTACACCTTC. Translating it yields CASSLNYGYTF. V gene TRBV28 combines with J gene TRBJ1-2, with D uncertain. From germline, CDR1 is MDHEN and CDR2 SYDVKM. V was trimmed by 6 bases and J by 1 base, leaving 3 bases between them. The CDR3 has 11 residues.

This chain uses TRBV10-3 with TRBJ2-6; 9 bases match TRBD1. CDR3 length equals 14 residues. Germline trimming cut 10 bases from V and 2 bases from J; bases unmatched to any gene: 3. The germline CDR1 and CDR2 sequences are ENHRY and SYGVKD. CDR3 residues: CASTGGAGANVLTF. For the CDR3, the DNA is TGTGCCAGTACAGGGGGCGCTGGGGCCAACGTCCTGACTTTC.

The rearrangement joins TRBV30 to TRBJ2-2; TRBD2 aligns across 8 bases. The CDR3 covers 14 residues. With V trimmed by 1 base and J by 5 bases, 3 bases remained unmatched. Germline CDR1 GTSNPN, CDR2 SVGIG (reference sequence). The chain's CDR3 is CAWSDIAGTGELFF. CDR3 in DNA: TGTGCCTGGAGTGATATAGCGGGGACCGGGGAGCTGTTTTTT. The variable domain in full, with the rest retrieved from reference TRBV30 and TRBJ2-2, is SQTIHQWPATLVQPVGSPLSLECTVEGTSNPNLYWYRQAAGRGLQLLFYSVGIGQISSEVPQNLSASRPQDRQFILSSKKLLLSDSGFYLCAWSDIAGTGELFFGEGSRLTVL.

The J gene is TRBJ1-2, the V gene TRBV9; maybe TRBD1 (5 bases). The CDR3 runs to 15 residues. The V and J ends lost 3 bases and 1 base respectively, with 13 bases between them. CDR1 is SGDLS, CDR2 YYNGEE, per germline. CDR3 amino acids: CASSEGTADNYGYTF. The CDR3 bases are TGTGCCAGCAGCGAGGGGACCGCCGATAACTATGGCTACACCTTC.

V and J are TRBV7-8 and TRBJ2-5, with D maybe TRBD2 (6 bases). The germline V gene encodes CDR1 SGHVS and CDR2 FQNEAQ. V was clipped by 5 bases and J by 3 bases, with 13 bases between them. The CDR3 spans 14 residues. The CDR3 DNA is TGTGCCAGCAGCGACCGGGACTTTAAAGAGACCCAGTACTTC. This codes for CASSDRDFKETQYF.

Here the CDR3 DNA reads TGTGCCAGCAGCTTGTACGCGGACCGCACCGGGGAGCTGTTTTTT. Residues: CASSLYADRTGELFF. The rearrangement links TRBV5-4 to TRBJ2-2; D remains ambiguous. The V end was cut by 1 base, the J end by 4 bases, with 11 bases between. This CDR3 is 15 amino acids long. The V gene's germline CDR1 is SGHNT and CDR2 YYREEE (reference sequence). Full variable domain (outside the CDR3, taken from reference TRBV5-4 and TRBJ2-2): ETGVTQSPTHLIKTRGQQVTLRCSSQSGHNTVSWYQQALGQGPQFIFQYYREEENGRGNFPPRFSGLQFPNYSSELNVNALELDDSALYLCASSLYADRTGELFFGEGSRLTVL.

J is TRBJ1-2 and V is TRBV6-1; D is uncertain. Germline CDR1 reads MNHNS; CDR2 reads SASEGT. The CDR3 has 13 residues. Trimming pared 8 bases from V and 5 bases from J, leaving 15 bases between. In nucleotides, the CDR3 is TGTGCCAGCCAAACGCATCGGAAATATGGCTACACCTTC. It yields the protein CASQTHRKYGYTF.

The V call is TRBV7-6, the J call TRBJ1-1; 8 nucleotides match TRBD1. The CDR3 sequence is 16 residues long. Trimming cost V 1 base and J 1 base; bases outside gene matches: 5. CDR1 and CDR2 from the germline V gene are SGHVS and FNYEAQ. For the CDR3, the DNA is TGTGCCAGCAGCTTAGGGGACAGGTTTCGGAACACTGAAGCTTTCTTT. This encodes CASSLGDRFRNTEAFF.

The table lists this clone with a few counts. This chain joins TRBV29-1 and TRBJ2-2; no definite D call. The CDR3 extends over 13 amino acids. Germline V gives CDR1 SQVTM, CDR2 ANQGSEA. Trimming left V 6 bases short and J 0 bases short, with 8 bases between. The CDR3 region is CSVTESNTGELFF. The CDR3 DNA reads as TGCAGCGTGACGGAATCGAACACCGGGGAGCTGTTTTTT.

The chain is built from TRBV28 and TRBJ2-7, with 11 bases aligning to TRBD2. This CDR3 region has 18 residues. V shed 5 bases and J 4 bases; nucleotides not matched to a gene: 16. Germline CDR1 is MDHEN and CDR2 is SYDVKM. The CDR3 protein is CASSGQTSGNRREYEQYF. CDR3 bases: TGTGCCAGCAGTGGCCAGACTAGCGGGAACCGCCGAGAGTACGAGCAGTACTTC.

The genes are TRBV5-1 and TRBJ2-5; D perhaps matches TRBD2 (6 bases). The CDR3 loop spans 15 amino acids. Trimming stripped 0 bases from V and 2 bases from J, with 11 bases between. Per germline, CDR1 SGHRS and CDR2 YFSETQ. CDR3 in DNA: TGCGCCAGCAGCTTGGTGGCAGGGACTCAAGAGACCCAGTACTTC. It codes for CASSLVAGTQETQYF.

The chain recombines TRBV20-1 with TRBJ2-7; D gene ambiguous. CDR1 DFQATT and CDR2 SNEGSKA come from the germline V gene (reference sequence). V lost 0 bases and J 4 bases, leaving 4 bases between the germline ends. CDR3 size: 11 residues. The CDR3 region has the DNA TGCAGTGCTAGAGACAGTTACGAGCAGTACTTC. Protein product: CSARDSYEQYF.

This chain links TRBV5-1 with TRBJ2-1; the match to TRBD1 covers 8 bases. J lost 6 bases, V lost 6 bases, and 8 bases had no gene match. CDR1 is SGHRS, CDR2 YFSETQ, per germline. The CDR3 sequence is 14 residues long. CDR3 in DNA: TGCGCCAGCACCACTGGACAGGGCGGCAATGAGCAGTTCTTC. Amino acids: CASTTGQGGNEQFF.

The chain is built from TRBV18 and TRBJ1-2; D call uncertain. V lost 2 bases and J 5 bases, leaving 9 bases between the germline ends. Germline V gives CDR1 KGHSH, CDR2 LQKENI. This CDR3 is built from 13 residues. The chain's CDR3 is CASSPVDPYGYTF. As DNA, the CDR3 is TGTGCCAGCTCACCAGTCGACCCATATGGCTACACCTTC.